This T cell receptor (beta chain) was identified during a study of OX40 agonist ivuxolimab in advanced cancers. For the study at large: Ivuxolimab, which patients received intravenously every 2 weeks, was dosed at 0.01 to 10 mg/kg.

A remark on this clone: Its antigen is currently unknown.

The data were produced by immunoSEQ multiplex PCR, yet TCRdb's version contains in-frame clones alone and is incomplete. The data contain fewer than 90,000 clones, 65% to 90% of them singletons. Whole-study results and caveats: Fewer expanded clones were found on average in CD4+ than in CD8+ T cells. Partly responding patients at 0.1-3.0 mg/kg showed some of the smallest clonal expansion.

CDR1 is SGHRS, CDR2 YFSETQ, per germline. CDR3 length equals 15 residues. Losses at the gene ends were 2 bases for V and 7 bases for J; bases not matched to a gene: 7. The material was CD4+ or CD8+ T cells sorted from blood, obtained in a trial of the OX40 agonist ivuxolimab. This clonotype was obtained from an adult with an advanced solid tumor such as melanoma, head and neck, liver or kidney cancer. The chain employs TRBV5-1 and TRBJ2-1; 9 nucleotides align to TRBD1. The CDR3 nucleotides are TGCGCCAGCAGCTTACAGGGGGCCCGTTCTAATGAGCAGTTCTTC. As protein: CASSLQGARSNEQFF. The full variable domain, completed using reference TRBV5-1 and TRBJ2-1, is KAGVTQTPRYLIKTRGQQVTLSCSPISGHRSVSWYQQTPGQGLQFLFEYFSETQRNKGNFPGRFSGRQFSNSRSEMNVSTLELGDSALYLCASSLQGARSNEQFFGPGTRLTVL.